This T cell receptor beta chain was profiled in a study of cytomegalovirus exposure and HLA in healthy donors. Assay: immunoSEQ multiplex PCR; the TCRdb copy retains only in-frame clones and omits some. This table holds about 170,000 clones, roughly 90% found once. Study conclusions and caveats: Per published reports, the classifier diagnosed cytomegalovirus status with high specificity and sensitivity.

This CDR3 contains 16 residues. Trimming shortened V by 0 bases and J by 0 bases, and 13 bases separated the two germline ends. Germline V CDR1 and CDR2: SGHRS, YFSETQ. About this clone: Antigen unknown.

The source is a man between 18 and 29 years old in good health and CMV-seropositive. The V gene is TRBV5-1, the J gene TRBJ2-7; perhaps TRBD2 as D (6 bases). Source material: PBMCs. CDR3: CASSLALGRSSYEQYF. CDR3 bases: TGCGCCAGCAGCTTGGCCCTGGGGAGGAGCTCCTACGAGCAGTACTTC.